This is a list of T cell receptor beta chains from one sample in a study of patients and donors after allogeneic stem cell transplantation. TCRdb reprocessed the RT-PCR reads via MiXCR and lists one record per CDR3 protein. This sample has about 8,800 distinct CDR3 sequences, with about 4% found just once. The material sequenced was blood, either unsorted or a sorted T cell fraction (not recorded which). Every receptor here comes from a human donor who was either an allogeneic HSCT recipient or a stem cell or donor lymphocyte infusion donor (not recorded which). It is not recorded whose cells these are; they may come from a transplant donor. Each CDR3 is given with its conserved first and last residue. Fields, in order: D gene, V gene, J gene, clone size, CDR3 DNA, CDR3 protein. A D gene is named only where the DNA matches it firmly. Part of the rows lack a size; the others show once, few, many or a class for expanded clones.

>NA|TRBV7-9|TRBJ2-1|medium-sized
TGTGCCAGCAGCCCAAAAGCCTGGACAGGGAGGGGTATCGATGAGCAGTTCTTC
CASSPKAWTGRGIDEQFF
>NA|TRBV2|TRBJ2-1|many
TGTGCCAGCAGAGCCAGTAAGCAGTTCTTC
CASRASKQFF
>TRBD2|TRBV28|TRBJ2-5|many
TGTGCCAGCAGTTTTTCCAGCGGGAAGGAGACCCAGTACTTC
CASSFSSGKETQYF
>NA|TRBV24-1|TRBJ2-3|many
TGTGCCACCAGTGACCCGACAGGCACAGATACGCAGTATTTT
CATSDPTGTDTQYF
>NA|TRBV6-6|TRBJ2-5|many
TGTGCCAGCCTCGGGGGACACGAAGAGACCCAGTACTTC
CASLGGHEETQYF
>TRBD2|TRBV28|TRBJ2-4|many
TGTGCCAGCAGTTTTTTGACTAGCGGGAGGGGGAACATTCAGTACTTC
CASSFLTSGRGNIQYF
>NA|TRBV29-1|TRBJ1-1|many
TGCAGCGTTGGGGAGAACACTGAAGCTTTCTTT
CSVGENTEAFF
>NA|TRBV24-1|TRBJ1-2|many
TGTGCCACCAGTGATTCGGACAGCTTTAACTATGGCTACACCTTC
CATSDSDSFNYGYTF
>NA|TRBV7-9|TRBJ1-1|many
TGTGCCAGCAGTCCTAGGAGAGGGGACACTGAAGCTTTCTTT
CASSPRRGDTEAFF
>TRBD2|TRBV10-3|TRBJ2-1|many
TGTGCCAGCAATTCGGGACTAGGGGCCGGGGATGAGCAGTTCTTC
CASNSGLGAGDEQFF
>NA|TRBV5-1|TRBJ2-4|medium-sized
TGCGCCAGCAGTAACGACAGGAGAGACATTCAGTACTTC
CASSNDRRDIQYF
>NA|TRBV14|TRBJ1-5|many
TGTGCCAGCAGCGAGAGGGGCCAGCCCCAGCATTTT
CASSERGQPQHF
>TRBD2|TRBV9|TRBJ2-7|NA
TGTGCCAGCAGCGTAGGGGGACTAGGCACGTACGAGCAGTACTTC
CASSVGGLGTYEQYF
>NA|TRBV7-3|TRBJ2-3|medium-sized
TGTGCCAGCAGCTTAGTCGCTAGCGCTACCACAGATACGCAGTATTTT
CASSLVASATTDTQYF
>NA|TRBV28|TRBJ1-5|many
TGTGCCAGCAGTTTGAGTAGTAGCAATCAGCCCCAGCATTTT
CASSLSSSNQPQHF
>NA|TRBV12-3/TRBV12-4|TRBJ1-4|medium-sized
TGTGCCAGCAGTTCGGCGACCTTTGCCCATGAAAAACTGTTTTTT
CASSSATFAHEKLFF
>TRBD1|TRBV5-1|TRBJ2-2|many
TGCGCCAGCTCAGCGACAGGGCGAACCGGGGAGCTGTTTTTT
CASSATGRTGELFF